This T cell receptor (beta chain) is drawn from a study of blood T cell repertoires in COVID-19. TCRdb's table, derived via immunoSEQ multiplex PCR, lists solely in-frame clones and lacks some. The table lists 200,000 to 250,000 clones, more than 75% of them singletons. The CDR3 runs to 16 residues. Germline V gives CDR1 MNHEY, CDR2 SMNVEV (reference sequence). The ends lost 3 bases at V and 3 bases at J; junction bases unmatched: 8. The V gene is TRBV27, the J gene TRBJ2-5; 9 nucleotides align to TRBD2. Sequenced: peripheral blood. This TCR was sampled from a man aged 60-69 years who had recovered from COVID-19. DNA of the CDR3: TGTGCCAGCAGTTTCGGGACTAGCTTTTCCAAAGAGACCCAGTACTTC. Amino acids: CASSFGTSFSKETQYF.